This TCR beta chain was profiled in a study of blood T cells in healthy people across ages. This clonotype appeared a few times. Its target is not known. Germline-derived CDR1 and CDR2 are SGHTA and FQGNSA. There are 13 residues in the CDR3. With 5 bases removed from V and 7 bases from J, the gap between germline ends came to 12 bases. A second roughly 6 to 12 cycle PCR used barcoded and J-beta primers. One entry per CDR3 protein, called by TCRdb with MiXCR from the 5' RACE reads. The sample lists approximately 1.5 million distinct CDR3 sequences; about 42% were seen once. The study's findings and limits: Strong correlation was found linking TCR beta diversity to naive T cell percentage.

The sequence derives from a woman between 18 and 29 years old in good health. V usage is TRBV7-2 and J usage is TRBJ1-5; D possibly corresponds to TRBD1 (6 bases). Input material: blood. The CDR3 sequence: CASSRQENQPQHF. In DNA, the CDR3 is TGTGCCAGCAGCCGACAGGAGAACCAGCCCCAGCATTTT.